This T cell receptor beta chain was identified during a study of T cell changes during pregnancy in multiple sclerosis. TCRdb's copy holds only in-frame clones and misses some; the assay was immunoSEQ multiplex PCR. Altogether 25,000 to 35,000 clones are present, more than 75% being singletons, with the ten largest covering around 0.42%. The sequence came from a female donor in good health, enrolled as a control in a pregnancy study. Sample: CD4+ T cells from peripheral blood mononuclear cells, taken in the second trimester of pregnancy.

CDR3 DNA: TGTGCCAGCAGCGTCCGGACTAGTTCATCTACAGATACGCAGTATTTT. It yields the protein CASSVRTSSSTDTQYF. V is TRBV9 and J is TRBJ2-3; 7 bases are a match to TRBD2. The germline V gene has CDR1 SGDLS and CDR2 YYNGEE. V trimming: 2 bases; J trimming: 3 bases; junction bases outside the gene matches: 9. CDR3 length equals 16 residues.